The entry that follows covers one T cell receptor (beta chain) sequence. The source of the sample is a study of somatic mutations in cytotoxic T cells in rheumatoid arthritis. Produced via immunoSEQ multiplex PCR; TCRdb's table is partial and in-frame only. In the table there are about 6,700 clones, about 75% of which are singletons. CDR1 and CDR2 (germline): ENHRY, SYGVKD. Trimming shortened V by 11 bases and J by 6 bases, and 8 bases separated the two germline ends. CDR3 length equals 10 residues. The sample consisted of CD8+ T cells sorted from blood. The sequence derives from a woman in her sixties or seventies in good health. The chain carries TRBV10-3 and TRBJ2-1; maybe TRBD2 (6 bases). Here the CDR3 DNA reads TGTGCCGCGGGACCCAATGAGCAGTTCTTC. Protein product: CAAGPNEQFF.